This TCR beta chain was obtained from a study of blood T cell repertoires in COVID-19. Study in general: Specimens from acute and convalescent COVID-19 originated in the United States, Italy and Spain. In each case, the material was cDNA or gDNA derived from T cells, B-cell-depleted T cells, or PBMCs.

The CDR3 is 15 amino acids. Looked up from germline, CDR1 is SQVTM and CDR2 is ANQGSEA. Trimming cost V 6 bases and J 8 bases, with 25 bases left between them. In the original processing: For nucleated cells, counts were estimated from reference gene primer amplification. Sequencing used immunoSEQ multiplex PCR; TCRdb keeps in-frame clones, though not all of them. The V and J calls and clone size were taken over from that table, and D and trimming were inferred from the DNA. The table lists fewer than 200,000 clones, roughly four fifths of them singletons. Sequencing was performed on peripheral blood. The chain uses TRBV29-1 and TRBJ1-1; the D is unclear. This clonotype was sampled from a woman aged 70-85 years with COVID-19, enrolled during active disease. CDR3 DNA: TGCAGCGTGGTAACACGGAGAATGGACTTAATAGAAGCTTTCTTT. Amino acids: CSVVTRRMDLIEAFF. Drawing the rest from reference TRBV29-1 and TRBJ1-1, the complete variable domain is SAVISQKPSRDICQRGTSLTIQCQVDSQVTMMFWYRQQPGQSLTLIATANQGSEATYESGFVIDKFPISRPNLTFSTLTVSNMSPEDSSIYLCSVVTRRMDLIEAFFGQGTRLTVV.